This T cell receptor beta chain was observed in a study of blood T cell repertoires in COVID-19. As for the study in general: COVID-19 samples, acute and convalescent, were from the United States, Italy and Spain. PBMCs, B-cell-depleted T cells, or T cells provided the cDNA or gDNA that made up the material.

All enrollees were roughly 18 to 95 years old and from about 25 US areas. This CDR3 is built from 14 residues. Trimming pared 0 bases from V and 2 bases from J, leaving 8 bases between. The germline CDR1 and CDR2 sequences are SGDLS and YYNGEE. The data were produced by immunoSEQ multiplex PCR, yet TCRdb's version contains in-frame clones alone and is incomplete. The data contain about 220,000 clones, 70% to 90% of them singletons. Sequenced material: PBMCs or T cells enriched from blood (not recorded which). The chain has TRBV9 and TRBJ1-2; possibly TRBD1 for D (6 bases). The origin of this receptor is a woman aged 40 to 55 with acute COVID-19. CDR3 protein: CASSVGDTNYGYTF. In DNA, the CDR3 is TGTGCCAGCAGCGTAGGGGACACAAACTATGGCTACACCTTC.